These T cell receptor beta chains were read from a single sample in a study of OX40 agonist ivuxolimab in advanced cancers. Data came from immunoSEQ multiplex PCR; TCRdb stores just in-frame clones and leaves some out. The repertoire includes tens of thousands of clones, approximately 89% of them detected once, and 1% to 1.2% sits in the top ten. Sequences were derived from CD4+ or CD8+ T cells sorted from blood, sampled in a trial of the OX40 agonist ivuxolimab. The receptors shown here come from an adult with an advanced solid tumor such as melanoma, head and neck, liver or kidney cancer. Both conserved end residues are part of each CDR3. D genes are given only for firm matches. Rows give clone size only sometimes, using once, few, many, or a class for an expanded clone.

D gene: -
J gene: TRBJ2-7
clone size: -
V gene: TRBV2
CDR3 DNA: TGTGCCAGCAGCCAGAGGGAGGGGGGGAACGAGCAGTACTTC
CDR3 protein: CASSQREGGNEQYF

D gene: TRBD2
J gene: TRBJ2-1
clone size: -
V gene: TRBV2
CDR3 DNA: TGTGCCAGCAGTGAACGGGGGGTTAGCTCCTACAATGAGCAGTTCTTC
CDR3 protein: CASSERGVSSYNEQFF

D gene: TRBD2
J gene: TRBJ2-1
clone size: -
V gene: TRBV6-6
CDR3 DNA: TGTGCCAGCAGTTACCAGCGGGGGTACAATGAGCAGTTCTTC
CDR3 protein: CASSYQRGYNEQFF

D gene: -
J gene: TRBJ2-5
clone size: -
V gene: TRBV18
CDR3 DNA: TGTGCCAGCTCACCGGGGATCGAAGAGACCCAGTACTTC
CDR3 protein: CASSPGIEETQYF

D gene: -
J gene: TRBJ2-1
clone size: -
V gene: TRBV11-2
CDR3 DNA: TGTGCCAGCAGCTTACGTCAGGGCTTGTACAATGAGCAGTTCTTC
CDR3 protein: CASSLRQGLYNEQFF

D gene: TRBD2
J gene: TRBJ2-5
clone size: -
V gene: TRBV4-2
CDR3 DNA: TGTGCCAGCAGCCTCCAGGGGCGGGAGGAGCAGGAGACCCAGTACTTC
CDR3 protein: CASSLQGREEQETQYF

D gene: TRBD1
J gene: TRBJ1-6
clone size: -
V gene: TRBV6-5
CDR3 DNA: TGTGCCAGCAGCCTCGCGGGAGGGGGCTCACCCCTCCACTTT
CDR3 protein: CASSLAGGGSPLHF

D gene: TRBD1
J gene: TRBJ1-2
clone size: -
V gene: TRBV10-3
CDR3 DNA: TGTGCCATCAGTGCTCCTGGGGGACAGGGGGCTTTTTACGGCTACACCTTC
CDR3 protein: CAISAPGGQGAFYGYTF

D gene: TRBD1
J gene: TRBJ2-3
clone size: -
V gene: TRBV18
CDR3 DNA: TGTGCCAGCTCACCCCAAGAAAGACAGGGGGCTTTAGATACGCAGTATTTT
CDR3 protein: CASSPQERQGALDTQYF

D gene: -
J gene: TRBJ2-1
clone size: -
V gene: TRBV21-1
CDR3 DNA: TGTGCCAGCAGACCCGGGGGCCCGTGCCACAATGAGCAGTTCTTC
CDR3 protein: CASRPGGPCHNEQFF

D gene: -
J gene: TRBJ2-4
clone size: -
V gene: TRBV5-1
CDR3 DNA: TGCGCCAGCAGCTCCCAAGACTTCCTTAAAAACATTCAGTACTTC
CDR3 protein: CASSSQDFLKNIQYF

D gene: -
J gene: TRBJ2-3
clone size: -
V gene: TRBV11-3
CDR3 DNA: TGTGCCAGCAGCTTAGGTCTGGGCAGGGCGGGAGATACGCAGTATTTT
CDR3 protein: CASSLGLGRAGDTQYF

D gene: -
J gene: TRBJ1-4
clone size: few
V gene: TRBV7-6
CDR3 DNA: TGTGCCAGCAGCGCAGGGTACCTGACAACTAATGAAAAACTGTTTTTT
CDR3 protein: CASSAGYLTTNEKLFF

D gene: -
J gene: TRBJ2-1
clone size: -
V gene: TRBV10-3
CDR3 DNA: TGTGCCATCAGTGAGTTAAATGAGCAGTTCTTC
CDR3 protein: CAISELNEQFF

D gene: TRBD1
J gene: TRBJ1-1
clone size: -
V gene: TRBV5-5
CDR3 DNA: TGTGCCAGCAGCTCCGGGACAGGGTTCCCTGAAGCTTTCTTT
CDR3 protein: CASSSGTGFPEAFF

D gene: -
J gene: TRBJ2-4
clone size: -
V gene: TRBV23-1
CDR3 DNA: TGCGCCAGCAGTCTCCCCCCGGCCAAAAACATTCAGTACTTC
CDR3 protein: CASSLPPAKNIQYF

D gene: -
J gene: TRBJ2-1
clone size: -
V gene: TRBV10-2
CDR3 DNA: TGCGCCAGCAGTGATAAGGCGGGCTTAAGGAATGAGCAGTTCTTC
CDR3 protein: CASSDKAGLRNEQFF

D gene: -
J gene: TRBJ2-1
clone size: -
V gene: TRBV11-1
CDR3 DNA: TGTGCCAGCAGCTTTATCGGGGTTAGAAGCTCCTACAATGAGCAGTTCTTC
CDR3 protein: CASSFIGVRSSYNEQFF

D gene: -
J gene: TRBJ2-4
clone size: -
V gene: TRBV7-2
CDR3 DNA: TGTGCCAGCAGCAAGGTGGGGATAGCCAAAAACATTCAGTACTTC
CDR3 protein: CASSKVGIAKNIQYF

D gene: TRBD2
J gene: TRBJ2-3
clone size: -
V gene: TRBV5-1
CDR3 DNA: TGCGCCAGCAGCGTCGCTAGCGGGGGAGCGGATACGCAGTATTTT
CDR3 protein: CASSVASGGADTQYF

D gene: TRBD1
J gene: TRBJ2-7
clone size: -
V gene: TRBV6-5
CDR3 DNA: TGTGCCAGCAGACAGGACAGGGTAGGCGAGCAGTACTTC
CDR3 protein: CASRQDRVGEQYF

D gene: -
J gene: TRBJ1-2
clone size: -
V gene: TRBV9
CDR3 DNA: TGTGCCAGCAGCGACAGGCCCCGAAAGAACGATGGCTACACCTTC
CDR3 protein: CASSDRPRKNDGYTF

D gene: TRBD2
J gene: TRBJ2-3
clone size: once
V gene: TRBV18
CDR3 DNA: TGTGCCAGCTCCCTGGATAGCGGGGGTGCAGATACGCAGTATTTT
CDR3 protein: CASSLDSGGADTQYF

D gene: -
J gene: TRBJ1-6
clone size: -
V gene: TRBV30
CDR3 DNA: TGTGCCTGGAGTGAGACGGCATCACCCCTCCACTTT
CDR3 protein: CAWSETASPLHF

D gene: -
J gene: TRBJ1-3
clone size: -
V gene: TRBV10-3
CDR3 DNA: TGTGCCATTGGGCAGGGGTCTGGAAACACCATATATTTT
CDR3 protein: CAIGQGSGNTIYF

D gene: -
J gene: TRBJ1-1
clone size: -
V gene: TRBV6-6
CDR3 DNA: TGTGCCAGCAGTTACTCGCAAGGTCGGGACACTGAAGCTTTCTTT
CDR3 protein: CASSYSQGRDTEAFF

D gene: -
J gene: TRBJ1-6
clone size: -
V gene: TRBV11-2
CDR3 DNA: TGTGCCAGCAGCTACGGGGCCGGGACACCCCTCCACTTT
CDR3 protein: CASSYGAGTPLHF

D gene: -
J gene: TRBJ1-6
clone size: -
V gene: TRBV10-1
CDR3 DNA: TGCGCCAGCAGTGGAGGACCGGTTAATTCACCCCTCCACTTT
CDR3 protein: CASSGGPVNSPLHF

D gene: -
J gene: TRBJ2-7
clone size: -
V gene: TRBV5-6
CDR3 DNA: TGTGCCAGCAGCGCCACCGGGACATTCCCCTACGAGCAGTACTTC
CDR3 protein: CASSATGTFPYEQYF

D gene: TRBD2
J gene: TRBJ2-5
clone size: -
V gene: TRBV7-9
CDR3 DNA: TGTGCCAGCAGTTTGCTAGCGGGGGGCCCTCCGACCCAAGAGACCCAGTACTTC
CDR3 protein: CASSLLAGGPPTQETQYF

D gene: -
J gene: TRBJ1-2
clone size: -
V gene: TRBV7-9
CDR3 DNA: TGTGCCAGCAGCCCCGAGATGGGCTACACCTTC
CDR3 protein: CASSPEMGYTF

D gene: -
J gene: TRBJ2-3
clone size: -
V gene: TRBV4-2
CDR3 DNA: TGTGCCAGCAGCCCCCGTGGGGGCAGCACAGATACGCAGTATTTT
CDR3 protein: CASSPRGGSTDTQYF

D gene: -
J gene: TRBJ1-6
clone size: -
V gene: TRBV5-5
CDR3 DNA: TGTGCCAGCAGCTTGTTCAGGGACTCCTATAATTCACCCCTCCACTTT
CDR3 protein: CASSLFRDSYNSPLHF

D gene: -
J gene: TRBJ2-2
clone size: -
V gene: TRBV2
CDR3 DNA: TGTGCCAGCAGTGAAGGGCCTTTGGGGGAGCTGTTTTTT
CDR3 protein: CASSEGPLGELFF

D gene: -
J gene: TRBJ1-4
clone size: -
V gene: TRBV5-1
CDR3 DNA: TGCGCCAGCAGCGTGACAGGAGCAACTAATGAAAAACTGTTTTTT
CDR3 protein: CASSVTGATNEKLFF

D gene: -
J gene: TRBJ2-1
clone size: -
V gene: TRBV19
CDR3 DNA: TGTGCCAGTAGTATGGCCAGGGACCGTAACTATGAGCAGTTCTTC
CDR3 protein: CASSMARDRNYEQFF

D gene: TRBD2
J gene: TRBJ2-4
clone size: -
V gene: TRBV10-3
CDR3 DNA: TGTGCCATCAGTGACCACCTGGGGCTAGCGGGGGGGCAGGCCAAAAACATTCAGTACTTC
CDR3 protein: CAISDHLGLAGGQAKNIQYF

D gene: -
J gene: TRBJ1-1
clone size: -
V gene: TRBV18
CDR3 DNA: TGTGCCAGCTCCGGAGACATGAACACTGAAGCTTTCTTT
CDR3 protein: CASSGDMNTEAFF

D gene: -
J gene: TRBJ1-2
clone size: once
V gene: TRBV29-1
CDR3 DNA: TGCAGCGGAACCGGGCCGTCTAACTATGGCTACACCTTC
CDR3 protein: CSGTGPSNYGYTF

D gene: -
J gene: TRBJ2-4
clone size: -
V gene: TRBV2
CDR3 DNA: TGTGCCAGCACCGGGTCGAACATTCAGTACTTC
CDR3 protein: CASTGSNIQYF

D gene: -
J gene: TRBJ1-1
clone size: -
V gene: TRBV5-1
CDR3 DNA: TGCGCCAGCAGCTCCCAATCCGGGACATCGTACACTGAAGCTTTCTTT
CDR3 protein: CASSSQSGTSYTEAFF

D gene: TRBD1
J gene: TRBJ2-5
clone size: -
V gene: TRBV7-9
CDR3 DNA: TGTGCCAGCAGCTTAGTTAGGGGGCAGGAGACCCAGTACTTC
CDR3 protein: CASSLVRGQETQYF

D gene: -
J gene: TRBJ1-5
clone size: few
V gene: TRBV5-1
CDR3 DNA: TGCGCCAGCAGCTTGGAAGGGGGGACCAATCAGCCCCAGCATTTT
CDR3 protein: CASSLEGGTNQPQHF